The 5 T cell receptor beta chains below all came from one sample that was sequenced in a study of CD8 T cells in ankylosing spondylitis. TCRdb analysed the 5' RACE reads with MiXCR anew, one entry per CDR3 protein. The profile shows 150,000 to 250,000 distinct CDR3 sequences, around 13% of them singletons. The sequencing input was blood, either unsorted or a sorted T cell fraction (not recorded which). The receptors were sampled from a male donor with ankylosing spondylitis or in good health (not recorded which).

This clonotype was counted many times. Written as DNA, the CDR3 is TGTGCCAGCAGTTCCCAGGCGATGAACACTGAAGCTTTCTTT. Its protein product is CASSSQAMNTEAFF. The chain couples TRBV12-3 or TRBV12-4 to TRBJ1-1; no definite D call. V was pared by 4 bases and J by 0 bases, with 9 bases between. This CDR3 region has 14 residues.

This clonotype showed up just a few times. This chain joins TRBV11-2 and TRBJ2-3; D unresolved. Trimming shortened V by 6 bases and J by 0 bases, and 7 bases separated the two germline ends. The CDR3 has 13 amino acids. Germline V lookup: CDR1 SGHAT, CDR2 FQNNGV. The CDR3 reads CASRPTSTDTQYF. In DNA form, the CDR3 reads TGTGCCAGCAGGCCGACTAGCACAGATACGCAGTATTTT.

This clonotype has more than one count but fewer than ten. V gene TRBV29-1 combines with J gene TRBJ1-2; weak D call: TRBD1 (5 bases). V was trimmed by 6 bases and J by 8 bases, leaving 31 bases between them. This CDR3 region has 17 residues. Germline V CDR1 and CDR2: SQVTM, ANQGSEA. The CDR3: CSVQFGVLPGPSGGYTF. The CDR3 DNA is TGCAGCGTCCAATTTGGGGTACTACCGGGACCGTCGGGAGGCTACACCTTC.

This clonotype occurred a few times. V is TRBV3-1 and J is TRBJ2-1, with 7 bases identical to TRBD2. The V segment lost 5 bases and the J segment 0 bases; nucleotides outside the gene matches: 10. The CDR3 loop spans 17 amino acids. Per germline, CDR1 LGHDT and CDR2 YNNKEL (reference sequence). Here the CDR3 reads CASSLDSGLFSYNEQFF. CDR3 nucleotide sequence: TGTGCCAGCAGCTTAGACTCGGGACTATTCTCCTACAATGAGCAGTTCTTC.

This clonotype was seen more than once but under ten times. This chain uses TRBV4-1 with TRBJ2-2, with D unclear. V was clipped by 2 bases and J by 1 base, with 8 bases between them. Germline-derived CDR1 and CDR2 are MGHRA and YSYEKL. The length of the CDR3 is 15 residues. CDR3 in DNA: TGCGCCAGCAGCCAACCTAGGGAGAACACCGGGGAGCTGTTTTTT. Its translation: CASSQPRENTGELFF.